These 14 T cell receptor beta chains were sequenced from one sample in a study of T cell repertoires in cytomegalovirus infection. Using its own MiXCR run on the reads, TCRdb lists one record per CDR3 protein. The sample records roughly 320,000 distinct CDR3 sequences, about 8.8% being singletons. The specimen was PBMCs. The receptors originated from a human donor in good health (CMV status not recorded). Some clones in this sample may be carry-over from other donors' samples.

This clonotype was recorded at least ten times. This chain links TRBV20-1 with TRBJ2-7; the match to TRBD2 covers 9 bases. The CDR3 length is 15 residues. Germline V gene sequence: CDR1 DFQATT, CDR2 SNEGSKA (reference sequence). J was trimmed by 0 bases and V by 7 bases; bases with no gene match: 10. CDR3 in DNA: TGCAGTGTAGGGCTAGCGGGGACCCGCTCCTACGAGCAGTACTTC. Translating gives CSVGLAGTRSYEQYF.

This clonotype was seen ten or more times. The rearrangement links TRBV6-6 to TRBJ1-3; D is possibly TRBD1 (5 bases). CDR1 MNHNY and CDR2 SVGAGI come from the germline V gene (reference sequence). The length of the CDR3 is 15 residues. Trimming stripped 2 bases from V and 0 bases from J, with 8 bases between. The CDR3 region is CASSYDSTSGNTIYF. CDR3 DNA: TGTGCCAGCAGTTACGACAGTACCTCTGGAAACACCATATATTTT.

This clonotype was counted a few times. This chain joins TRBV6-2 or TRBV6-3 and TRBJ2-1, with 8 positions matching TRBD1. Looked up from germline, CDR1 is MNHEY and CDR2 is SVGEGT. V lost 7 bases, J lost 6 bases, and 11 bases stayed unmatched. This CDR3 region has 15 residues. CDR3 nucleotides: TGTGCCAGCAAAACGACAGGGGAGGTTTTCAATGAGCAGTTCTTC. Encoded protein: CASKTTGEVFNEQFF.

This clonotype has a count of ten or more. The chain has TRBV7-2 and TRBJ1-1, with 10 bases fitting TRBD1. The CDR3 has 16 residues. V shed 5 bases, J shed 3 bases, and the junction held 9 bases outside the gene matches. Germline V CDR1 and CDR2: SGHTA, FQGNSA. The chain's CDR3 is CASSRLPGQGHTEAFF. The CDR3 DNA is TGTGCCAGCAGCAGATTGCCGGGACAGGGGCACACTGAAGCTTTCTTT. The whole variable domain, remainder taken from reference TRBV7-2 and TRBJ1-1, is GAGVSQSPSNKVTEKGKDVELRCDPISGHTALYWYRQSLGQGLEFLIYFQGNSAPDKSGLPSDRFSAERTGGSVSTLTIQRTQQEDSAVYLCASSRLPGQGHTEAFFGQGTRLTVV.

This clonotype was recorded many times. The chain couples TRBV12-3 or TRBV12-4 to TRBJ2-7; D is ambiguous. V was cut by 6 bases and J by 5 bases, with 11 bases left in between. The CDR3 runs 12 residues. The CDR3 sequence: CASRPDSNEQYF. Here the CDR3 DNA reads TGTGCCAGCAGGCCCGACTCTAACGAGCAGTACTTC.

This clonotype was seen more than once but under ten times. CDR3 protein: CSARVPGRGNTIYF. CDR3 sequence (DNA): TGCAGTGCTAGAGTGCCCGGGCGTGGAAACACCATATATTTT. V and J are TRBV20-1 and TRBJ1-3; D call uncertain. V was pared by 1 base and J by 3 bases, with 10 bases between. This CDR3 spans 14 amino acids. CDR1 DFQATT and CDR2 SNEGSKA come from the germline V gene (reference sequence).

The chain couples TRBV20-1 to TRBJ2-5; 9 bases are a match to TRBD2. V trimming: 1 base; J trimming: 5 bases; junction bases outside the gene matches: 11. The CDR3 is made up of 16 amino acids. Germline lookup yields CDR1 DFQATT and CDR2 SNEGSKA (reference sequence). The CDR3 here is CSARVVSGGRRETQYF. DNA of the CDR3: TGCAGTGCTAGAGTAGTGAGCGGGGGGAGACGGGAGACCCAGTACTTC.

About this clonotype itself: This sequence may be a read error, since a much larger clone differs from it by one base. The gene calls are TRBV18 and TRBJ1-1; 7 bases agree with TRBD1. The germline V gene encodes CDR1 KGHSH and CDR2 LQKENI. V trimming: 4 bases; J trimming: 8 bases; junction bases outside the gene matches: 10. CDR3 size: 14 residues. The CDR3 DNA follows: TGTGCCAGCTCACATAACAGGGGTTCAGGAGAAGCTTTCTTT. Its translation: CASSHNRGSGEAFF.

This clonotype was seen many times. The CDR3 sequence is CASSLGSGGARWNEQFF. DNA for the CDR3: TGTGCCAGCAGCTTAGGTAGCGGGGGGGCCAGGTGGAATGAGCAGTTCTTC. V usage is TRBV7-9 and J usage is TRBJ2-1; 11 nucleotides align to TRBD2. This CDR3 has 17 residues. V gave up 1 base and J gave up 7 bases; unmatched junction bases: 9. Germline-derived CDR1 and CDR2 are SEHNR and FQNEAQ (reference sequence).

This clonotype has ten or more counts. The chain links TRBV6-1 to TRBJ2-7, with D hard to call. Germline V gene sequence: CDR1 MNHNS, CDR2 SASEGT. Trimming shortened V by 3 bases and J by 3 bases, and 9 bases separated the two germline ends. This CDR3 contains 13 residues. CDR3 nucleotide sequence: TGTGCCAGCAGTGACAGCTGGGGCTACGAGCAGTACTTC. Its translation: CASSDSWGYEQYF.

This clonotype has a handful of counts. The rearrangement links TRBV20-1 to TRBJ1-2, with no clear D. V lost 6 bases to trimming and J lost 4 bases, with 9 bases between them. Germline V lookup: CDR1 DFQATT, CDR2 SNEGSKA (reference sequence). This CDR3 contains 11 residues. The CDR3 is CSAQLTYGYTF. The CDR3 region has the DNA TGCAGTGCCCAACTAACCTATGGCTACACCTTC.

The sample holds a few counts of this clonotype. The chain is built from TRBV18 and TRBJ1-1; TRBD1 might be the D (6 bases). Germline V gene sequence: CDR1 KGHSH, CDR2 LQKENI. The V gene lost 5 bases and the J gene lost 0 bases, with 19 bases spanning the gap. This CDR3 comprises 17 residues. The CDR3 loop is CASSIRDKSLMNTEAFF. Written as DNA, the CDR3 is TGTGCCAGCTCAATCCGGGACAAATCACTGATGAACACTGAAGCTTTCTTT. Full variable domain (remainder filled in from reference TRBV18 and TRBJ1-1): NAGVMQNPRHLVRRRGQEARLRCSPMKGHSHVYWYRQLPEEGLKFMVYLQKENIIDESGMPKERFSAEFPKEGPSILRIQQVVRGDSAAYFCASSIRDKSLMNTEAFFGQGTRLTVV.

This clonotype was seen at least ten times. This sequence joins TRBV14 and TRBJ2-5, with 8 bases lining up with TRBD2. The germline V gene encodes CDR1 SGHDN and CDR2 FVKESK. V shed 4 bases, J shed 2 bases, and the junction held 18 bases outside the gene matches. The CDR3 has 19 amino acids. The CDR3 sequence: CASSLSPTKSGGLQETQYF. CDR3 in DNA: TGTGCCAGCAGCCTTTCCCCGACTAAAAGCGGGGGATTGCAAGAGACCCAGTACTTC. Using reference TRBV14 and TRBJ2-5 for the parts outside the CDR3, the full variable domain is EAGVTQFPSHSVIEKGQTVTLRCDPISGHDNLYWYRRVMGKEIKFLLHFVKESKQDESGMPNNRFLAERTGGTYSTLKVQPAELEDSGVYFCASSLSPTKSGGLQETQYFGPGTRLLVL.

The chain combines TRBV20-1 with TRBJ2-1; D perhaps matches TRBD2 (5 bases). Germline loops: CDR1 DFQATT, CDR2 SNEGSKA (reference sequence). This CDR3 is 12 amino acids long. V was clipped by 0 bases and J by 10 bases, with 10 bases between them. The CDR3 protein is CSARDNRLEQFF. Written as DNA, the CDR3 is TGCAGTGCTAGAGATAACCGACTAGAGCAGTTCTTC.